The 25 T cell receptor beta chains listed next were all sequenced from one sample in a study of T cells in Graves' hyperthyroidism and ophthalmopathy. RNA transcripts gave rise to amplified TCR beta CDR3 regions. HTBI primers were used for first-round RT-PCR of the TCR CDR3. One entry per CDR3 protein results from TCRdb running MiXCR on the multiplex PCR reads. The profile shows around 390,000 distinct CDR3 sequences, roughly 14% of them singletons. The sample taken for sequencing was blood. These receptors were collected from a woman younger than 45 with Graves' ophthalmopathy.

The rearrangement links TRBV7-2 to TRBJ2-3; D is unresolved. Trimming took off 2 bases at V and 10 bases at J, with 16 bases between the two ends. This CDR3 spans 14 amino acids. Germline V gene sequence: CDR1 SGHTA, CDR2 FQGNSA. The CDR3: CASSLSPPNAPQYF. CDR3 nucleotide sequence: TGTGCCAGCAGCTTATCGCCACCGAACGCCCCGCAGTATTTT.

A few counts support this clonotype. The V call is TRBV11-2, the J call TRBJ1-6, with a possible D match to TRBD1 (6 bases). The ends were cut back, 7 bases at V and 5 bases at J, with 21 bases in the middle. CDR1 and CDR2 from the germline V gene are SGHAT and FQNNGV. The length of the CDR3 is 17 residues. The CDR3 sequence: CASKPGQGSWDNSPLHF. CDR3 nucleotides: TGTGCCAGCAAGCCGGGACAAGGATCTTGGGATAATTCACCCCTCCACTTT.

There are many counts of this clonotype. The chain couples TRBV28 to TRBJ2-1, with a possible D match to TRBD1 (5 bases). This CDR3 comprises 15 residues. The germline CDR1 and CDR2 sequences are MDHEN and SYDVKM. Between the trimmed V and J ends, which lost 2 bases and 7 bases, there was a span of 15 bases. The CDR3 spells CASSLIRVVRNEQFF. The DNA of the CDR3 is TGTGCCAGCAGTTTAATCAGGGTAGTTCGGAATGAGCAGTTCTTC.

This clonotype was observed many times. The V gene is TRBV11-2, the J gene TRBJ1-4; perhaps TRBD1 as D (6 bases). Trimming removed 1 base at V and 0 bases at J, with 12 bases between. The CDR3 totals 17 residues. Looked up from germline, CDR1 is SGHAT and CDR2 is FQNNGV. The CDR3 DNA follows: TGTGCCAGCAGCTTAGTGGGGGCGCCTACAACTAATGAAAAACTGTTTTTT. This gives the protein CASSLVGAPTTNEKLFF.

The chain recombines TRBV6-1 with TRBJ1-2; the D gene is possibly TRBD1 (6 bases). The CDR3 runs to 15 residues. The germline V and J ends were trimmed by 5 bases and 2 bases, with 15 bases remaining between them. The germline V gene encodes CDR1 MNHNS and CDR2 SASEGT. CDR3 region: CASSRMSDRNYGYTF. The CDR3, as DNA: TGTGCCAGCAGTCGGATGTCTGACAGGAACTATGGCTACACCTTC.

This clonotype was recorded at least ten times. The CDR3 DNA sequence: TGTGCCAGCAGCGGCGGCGGACAGCTTAACACTGAAGCTTTCTTT. Translation: CASSGGGQLNTEAFF. The chain uses TRBV5-5 and TRBJ1-1; D perhaps matches TRBD1 (6 bases). The CDR3 is made up of 15 amino acids. Trimming shortened V by 4 bases and J by 2 bases, and 15 bases separated the two germline ends. The germline V gene has CDR1 SGHKS and CDR2 YYEKEE (reference sequence).

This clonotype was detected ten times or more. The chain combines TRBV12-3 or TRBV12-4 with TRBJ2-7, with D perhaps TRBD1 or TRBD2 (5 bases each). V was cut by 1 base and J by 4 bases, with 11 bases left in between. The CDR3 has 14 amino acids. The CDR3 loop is CASSLGGPLYEQYF. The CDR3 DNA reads TGTGCCAGCAGTTTAGGGGGACCTTTATACGAGCAGTACTTC.

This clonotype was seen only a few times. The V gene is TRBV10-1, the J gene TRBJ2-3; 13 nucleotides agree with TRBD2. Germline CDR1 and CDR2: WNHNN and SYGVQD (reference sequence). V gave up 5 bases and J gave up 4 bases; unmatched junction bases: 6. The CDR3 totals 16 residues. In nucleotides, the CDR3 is TGCGCCAGCAGTCGGACTAGCGGGGGACGTTCAGATACGCAGTATTTT. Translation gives CASSRTSGGRSDTQYF.

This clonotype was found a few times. The CDR3 sequence: CASSALKNTGELFF. CDR3 in DNA: TGTGCCAGCAGCGCCCTCAAGAACACCGGGGAGCTGTTTTTT. The chain is built from TRBV11-2 and TRBJ2-2; D ambiguous. This CDR3 has 14 residues. The germline V gene encodes CDR1 SGHAT and CDR2 FQNNGV. Deletions cut 5 bases from V and 1 base from J, with 8 bases between.

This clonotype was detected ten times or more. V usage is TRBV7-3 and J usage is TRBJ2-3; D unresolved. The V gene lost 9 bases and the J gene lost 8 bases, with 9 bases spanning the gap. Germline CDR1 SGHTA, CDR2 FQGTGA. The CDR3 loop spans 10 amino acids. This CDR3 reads CARIAGTQYF. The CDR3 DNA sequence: TGTGCCAGAATAGCCGGTACGCAGTATTTT.

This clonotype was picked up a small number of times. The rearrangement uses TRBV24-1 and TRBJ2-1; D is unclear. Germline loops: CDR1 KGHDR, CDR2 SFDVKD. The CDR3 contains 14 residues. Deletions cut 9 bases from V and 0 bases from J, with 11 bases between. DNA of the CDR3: TGTGCCACCTGTAGGCTTAACTCCTACAATGAGCAGTTCTTC. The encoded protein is CATCRLNSYNEQFF.

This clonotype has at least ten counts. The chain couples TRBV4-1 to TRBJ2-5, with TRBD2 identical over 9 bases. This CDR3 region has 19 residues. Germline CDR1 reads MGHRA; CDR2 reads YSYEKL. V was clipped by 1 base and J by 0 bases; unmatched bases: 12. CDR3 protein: CASSQVVVAGAKDQETQYF. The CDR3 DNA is TGCGCCAGCAGCCAAGTGGTGGTAGCGGGGGCCAAAGACCAAGAGACCCAGTACTTC.

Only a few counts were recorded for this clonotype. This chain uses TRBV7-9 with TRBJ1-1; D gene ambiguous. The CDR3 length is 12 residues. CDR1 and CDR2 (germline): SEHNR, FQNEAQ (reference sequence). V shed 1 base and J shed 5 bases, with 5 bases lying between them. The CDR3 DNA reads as TGTGCCAGCAGCTTAGACTGGACTGAAGCTTTCTTT. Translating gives CASSLDWTEAFF.

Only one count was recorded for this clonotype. The CDR3 sequence: CASSEMAEYQPQHF. Written as DNA, the CDR3 is TGTGCCAGCAGTGAGATGGCAGAATATCAGCCCCAGCATTTT. The genes are TRBV6-1 and TRBJ1-5; D gene uncertain. V lost 3 bases to trimming and J lost 5 bases, with 11 bases between them. Germline V lookup: CDR1 MNHNS, CDR2 SASEGT. The CDR3 has 14 amino acids.

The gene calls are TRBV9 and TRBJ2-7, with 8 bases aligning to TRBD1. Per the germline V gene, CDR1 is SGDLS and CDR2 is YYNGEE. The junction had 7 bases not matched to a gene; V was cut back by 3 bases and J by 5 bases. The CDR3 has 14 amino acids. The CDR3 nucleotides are TGTGCCAGCAGCGGGGGCCAGGGGGCCCACGAGCAGTACTTC. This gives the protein CASSGGQGAHEQYF.

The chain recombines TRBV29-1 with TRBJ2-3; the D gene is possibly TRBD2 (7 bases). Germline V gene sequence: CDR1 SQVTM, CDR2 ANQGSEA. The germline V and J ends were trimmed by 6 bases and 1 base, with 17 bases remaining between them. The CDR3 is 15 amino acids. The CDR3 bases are TGCAGCGTACCCTCGAGGGGGGGAGGCACAGATACGCAGTATTTT. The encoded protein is CSVPSRGGGTDTQYF.

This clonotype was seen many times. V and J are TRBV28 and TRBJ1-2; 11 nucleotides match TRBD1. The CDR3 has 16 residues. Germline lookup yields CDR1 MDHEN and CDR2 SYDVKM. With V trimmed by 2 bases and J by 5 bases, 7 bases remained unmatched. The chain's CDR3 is CASSLMGTGGRYGYTF. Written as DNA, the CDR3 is TGTGCCAGCAGTTTAATGGGGACAGGGGGGAGGTATGGCTACACCTTC.

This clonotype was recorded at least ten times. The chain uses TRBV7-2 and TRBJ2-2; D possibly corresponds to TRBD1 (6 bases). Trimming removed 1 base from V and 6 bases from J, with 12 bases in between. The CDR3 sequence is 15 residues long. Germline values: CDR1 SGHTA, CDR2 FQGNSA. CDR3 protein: CASSLGGYRAGELFF. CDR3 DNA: TGTGCCAGCAGCTTAGGAGGTTACAGGGCCGGGGAGCTGTTTTTT.

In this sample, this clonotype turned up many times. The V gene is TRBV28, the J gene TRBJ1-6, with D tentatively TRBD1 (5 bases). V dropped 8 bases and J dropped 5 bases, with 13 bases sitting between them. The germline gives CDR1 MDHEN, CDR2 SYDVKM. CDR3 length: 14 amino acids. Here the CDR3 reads CASHTGANNSPLHF. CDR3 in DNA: TGTGCCAGCCATACAGGAGCTAATAATTCACCCCTCCACTTT.

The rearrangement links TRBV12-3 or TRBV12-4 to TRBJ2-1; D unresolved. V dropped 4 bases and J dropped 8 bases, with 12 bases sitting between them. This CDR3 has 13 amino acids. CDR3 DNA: TGTGCCAGCAGTTCGACCGTGTTAGATGAGCAGTTCTTC. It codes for CASSSTVLDEQFF.

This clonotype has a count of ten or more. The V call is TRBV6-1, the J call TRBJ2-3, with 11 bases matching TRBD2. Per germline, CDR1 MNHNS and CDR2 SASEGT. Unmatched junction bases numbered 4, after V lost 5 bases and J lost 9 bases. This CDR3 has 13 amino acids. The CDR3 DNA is TGTGCCAGCAGTATCGGGACTAGCGGCACGCAGTATTTT. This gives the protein CASSIGTSGTQYF.

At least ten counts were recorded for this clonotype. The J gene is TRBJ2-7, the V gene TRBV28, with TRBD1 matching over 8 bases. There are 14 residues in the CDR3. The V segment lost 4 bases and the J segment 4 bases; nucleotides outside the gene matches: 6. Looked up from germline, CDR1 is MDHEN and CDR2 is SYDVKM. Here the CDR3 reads CASSYGTGQYEQYF. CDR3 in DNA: TGTGCCAGCAGTTACGGGACAGGACAATACGAGCAGTACTTC.

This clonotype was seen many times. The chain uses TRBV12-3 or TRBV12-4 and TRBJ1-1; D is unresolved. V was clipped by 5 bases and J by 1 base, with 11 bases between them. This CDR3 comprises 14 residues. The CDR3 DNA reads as TGTGCCAGCAGTACCGGACGGGAGAACACTGAAGCTTTCTTT. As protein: CASSTGRENTEAFF.

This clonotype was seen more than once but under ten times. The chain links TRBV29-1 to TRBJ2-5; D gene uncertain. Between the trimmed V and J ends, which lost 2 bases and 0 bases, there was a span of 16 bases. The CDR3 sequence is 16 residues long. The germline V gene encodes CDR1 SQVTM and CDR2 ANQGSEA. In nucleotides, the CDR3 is TGCAGCGTTGAAATACAAGGGTCGCCCTACCAAGAGACCCAGTACTTC. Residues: CSVEIQGSPYQETQYF.

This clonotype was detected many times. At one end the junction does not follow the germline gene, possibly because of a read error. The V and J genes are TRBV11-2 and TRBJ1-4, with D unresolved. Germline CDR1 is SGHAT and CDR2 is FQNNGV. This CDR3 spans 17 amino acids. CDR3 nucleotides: TGTGCCAGCAGCTTAGATCTACCCGCGTCTGCTAAGGAAAAACTGTTTTTT. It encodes CASSLDLPASAKEKLFF.